One sample yielded the 22 T cell receptor beta chains listed below, sequenced in a study of early T cells in non-severe SARS-CoV-2 infection. TCRdb reanalysed the 5' RACE reads using MiXCR and keeps one entry per CDR3 protein. Among 25,000 to 35,000 distinct CDR3 sequences listed, around 5.8% were seen once. The sample was whole blood. Every receptor here comes from an adult who was a healthcare worker with PCR-confirmed SARS-CoV-2 infection or an uninfected control (not recorded which).

The rearrangement links TRBV5-1 to TRBJ2-3, with D maybe TRBD1 (6 bases). Deletions cut 6 bases from V and 6 bases from J, with 17 bases between. CDR3 size: 14 residues. CDR1 SGHRS and CDR2 YFSETQ come from the germline V gene. The CDR3 coding sequence is TGCGCCAGCACCAACCAGGGGAAAATTGATACGCAGTATTTT. Protein product: CASTNQGKIDTQYF.

This clonotype was found a few times. The J gene is TRBJ2-1, the V gene TRBV20-1; D gene uncertain. CDR3 size: 9 residues. V shed 3 bases and J shed 10 bases, with 4 bases lying between them. Germline values: CDR1 DFQATT, CDR2 SNEGSKA (reference sequence). CDR3 DNA: TGCAGTGCTAGGAAAGAGCAGTTCTTC. Its translation: CSARKEQFF.

This clonotype showed up many times. The gene calls are TRBV20-1 and TRBJ2-1; D is tentatively TRBD1 or TRBD2 (5 bases each). Germline V gene lookup returns CDR1 DFQATT and CDR2 SNEGSKA (reference sequence). Trimming took off 3 bases at V and 2 bases at J, with 8 bases between the two ends. The CDR3 runs 13 residues. The CDR3 nucleotides are TGCAGTGCTAGTCGGGGACCCTACAATGAGCAGTTCTTC. As protein: CSASRGPYNEQFF.

The V and J genes are TRBV7-6 and TRBJ2-3; D is perhaps TRBD1 (6 bases). This CDR3 has 14 amino acids. The germline CDR1 and CDR2 sequences are SGHVS and FNYEAQ. V was trimmed by 1 base and J by 4 bases, leaving 9 bases between them. The CDR3 nucleotides read TGTGCCAGCAGCTTAGGCAGGGGCGCAGATACGCAGTATTTT. This sequence encodes CASSLGRGADTQYF.

About this clonotype: This could be a read error, since a much larger clone is one nucleotide away. The rearrangement joins TRBV24-1 to TRBJ1-6, with TRBD1 as a possible D gene (6 bases). This CDR3 contains 12 residues. V was shortened by 3 bases and J by 11 bases, with 7 bases between the two germline ends. Germline V gene sequence: CDR1 KGHDR, CDR2 SFDVKD. CDR3 sequence reads: CATSDGTTPLHF. In nucleotides, the CDR3 is TGTGCCACCAGTGATGGGACAACACCCCTCCACTTT.

This clonotype was recorded a few times. The chain links TRBV6-1 to TRBJ2-5, with 11 bases aligning to TRBD2. CDR3 length equals 16 residues. Germline assignment: CDR1 MNHNS and CDR2 SASEGT. The V gene end was trimmed by 2 bases and the J gene end by 4 bases; junction bases not matched to a gene: 6. For the CDR3, the DNA is TGTGCCAGCAGTGAATATAGCGGGAGGGCGAGAGAGACCCAGTACTTC. This sequence encodes CASSEYSGRARETQYF.

Many counts were recorded for this clonotype. The V call is TRBV4-3, the J call TRBJ2-7; the D gene is possibly TRBD2 (6 bases). Trimming removed 6 bases at V and 3 bases at J, with 18 bases between. CDR1 and CDR2 from the germline V gene are LGHNA and YSLEER. The CDR3 has 15 residues. CDR3 DNA sequence: TGCGCCAGCAGTCTCAGGACTGGCGGGGACTACGAGCAGTACTTC. Residues: CASSLRTGGDYEQYF.

This sequence joins TRBV12-3 or TRBV12-4 and TRBJ2-2; 10 bases are shared with TRBD2. J lost 2 bases, V lost 10 bases, and 16 bases had no gene match. The CDR3 length is 18 residues. CDR3 coding DNA: TGTGCCATCGCTCGAGGGGTAGCGGGAGGAGGAAACACCGGGGAGCTGTTTTTT. Its protein is CAIARGVAGGGNTGELFF.

Ten or more counts support this clonotype. This chain joins TRBV6-5 and TRBJ1-6; D may be TRBD1 (5 bases). Trimming removed 5 bases at V and 7 bases at J, with 6 bases between. CDR1 is MNHEY, CDR2 SVGAGI, per germline. This CDR3 contains 12 residues. The CDR3 reads CASSQGNSPLHF. The CDR3 DNA reads as TGTGCCAGCAGTCAGGGAAATTCACCCCTCCACTTT.

This clonotype was observed at least ten times. The chain employs TRBV12-3 or TRBV12-4 and TRBJ2-6; a possible D gene is TRBD2 (6 bases). Trimming removed 3 bases at V and 2 bases at J, with 8 bases between. The CDR3 runs to 15 residues. The CDR3 protein is CASSFGGTGANVLTF. The CDR3, as DNA: TGTGCCAGCAGTTTCGGCGGGACTGGGGCCAACGTCCTGACTTTC.

This clonotype was counted many times. This chain joins TRBV3-1 and TRBJ2-1; 7 positions agree with TRBD2. The CDR3 sequence is 14 residues long. Germline V gives CDR1 LGHDT, CDR2 YNNKEL (reference sequence). V was clipped by 1 base and J by 7 bases; unmatched bases: 4. CDR3 bases: TGTGCCAGCAGCCAAGGGACTAGTCGAAATGAGCAGTTCTTC. This codes for CASSQGTSRNEQFF.

On this clonotype: A read error may be the cause here, since a much bigger clone is one base away. The chain links TRBV19 to TRBJ2-7; the D is unclear. This CDR3 is built from 12 residues. The V end was cut by 7 bases, the J end by 7 bases, with 14 bases between. Germline V gene data show CDR1 as LNHDA and CDR2 as SQIVND (reference sequence). CDR3: CASNPLMGEQYF. In DNA, the CDR3 is TGTGCCAGTAACCCTCTCATGGGGGAGCAGTACTTC.

By share, this clonotype counts as medium-sized (0.01 to 0.1%). The gene calls are TRBV29-1 and TRBJ2-1, with 14 bases aligning to TRBD2. The V and J ends lost 7 bases and 6 bases, in that order; junction bases with no gene match: 11. The CDR3 runs to 16 residues. Germline CDR1 SQVTM, CDR2 ANQGSEA. The CDR3 region has the DNA TGCAGCGGAGGACTAGCGGGAGGTTGGGGCGCCAATGAGCAGTTCTTC. It codes for CSGGLAGGWGANEQFF.

This clonotype was recorded a few times. The rearrangement joins TRBV12-3 or TRBV12-4 to TRBJ2-7; no definite D call. CDR3 length equals 13 residues. Trimming shortened V by 1 base and J by 2 bases, and 6 bases separated the two germline ends. The CDR3 sequence is CASSLEVPYEQYF. The CDR3, as DNA: TGTGCCAGCAGTTTAGAGGTTCCCTACGAGCAGTACTTC.

This clonotype has only a few counts. The gene calls are TRBV20-1 and TRBJ2-5; 9 bases map to TRBD2. The CDR3 loop spans 15 amino acids. Germline values: CDR1 DFQATT, CDR2 SNEGSKA (reference sequence). CDR3 sequence: CSVEPPAGGLMSQYF. CDR3 DNA sequence: TGCAGCGTCGAGCCCCCAGCGGGGGGCCTAATGTCCCAGTACTTC.

This clonotype was observed many times. This sequence joins TRBV19 and TRBJ2-1, with 7 bases identical to TRBD2. Trimming removed 2 bases from V and 1 base from J; junction bases left unmatched: 17. This CDR3 is 20 amino acids long. Germline V CDR1 and CDR2: LNHDA, SQIVND (reference sequence). The CDR3 here is CASSIRGLLALDPSYNEQFF. The CDR3, as DNA: TGTGCCAGTAGTATAAGGGGACTACTAGCTTTAGACCCTTCCTACAATGAGCAGTTCTTC.

The J gene is TRBJ2-1, the V gene TRBV5-1; 10 bases agree with TRBD2. Germline trimming cut 2 bases from V and 7 bases from J; bases unmatched to any gene: 3. The CDR3 is 14 residues long. CDR1 and CDR2 from the germline V gene are SGHRS and YFSETQ. This CDR3 is CASSFGTSVNEQFF. For the CDR3, the DNA is TGCGCCAGCAGCTTCGGGACTAGCGTGAATGAGCAGTTCTTC.

Regarding this clonotype: One base away lies a much larger clone, so this may be a sequencing read error. The CDR3 here is CSATWNHYGYTF. The CDR3 nucleotides are TGCAGTGCTACATGGAACCACTATGGCTACACCTTC. The chain joins TRBV20-1 to TRBJ1-2; D not resolved. Trimming pared 4 bases from V and 3 bases from J, leaving 9 bases between. The CDR3 has 12 amino acids. CDR1 is DFQATT and CDR2 is SNEGSKA in the germline V gene (reference sequence).

The sample holds many counts of this clonotype. This chain joins TRBV20-1 and TRBJ1-6; D might be TRBD1 (5 bases). V was pared by 1 base and J by 7 bases, with 8 bases between. The CDR3 runs 13 residues. The germline V gene has CDR1 DFQATT and CDR2 SNEGSKA (reference sequence). The CDR3 sequence is CSARAGTNSPLHF. CDR3 nucleotide sequence: TGCAGTGCTAGAGCCGGGACCAATTCACCCCTCCACTTT.

This clonotype was counted ten times or more. The chain combines TRBV6-5 with TRBJ1-2; D not certain. Deletions cut 6 bases from V and 12 bases from J, with 20 bases between. This CDR3 has 13 residues. Germline assignment: CDR1 MNHEY and CDR2 SVGAGI. DNA for the CDR3: TGTGCCAGCAGGGCCCCTGGTCTGGCCAGCAACACCTTC. Its translation: CASRAPGLASNTF.

This clonotype was seen repeatedly, ten times or more. The V gene is TRBV7-2, the J gene TRBJ2-7; D call uncertain. The CDR3 loop spans 12 amino acids. Trimming left V 5 bases short and J 6 bases short, with 11 bases between. Germline values: CDR1 SGHTA, CDR2 FQGNSA. CDR3 DNA sequence: TGTGCCAGCAGCCTTCGCCCGGGCGAGCAGTACTTC. It is translated as CASSLRPGEQYF.

This clonotype was detected many times. The chain uses TRBV12-3 or TRBV12-4 and TRBJ1-5; 8 nucleotides align to TRBD1. After removal of 8 bases from V and 0 bases from J, the junction contained 6 bases not matched to a gene. This CDR3 has 15 residues. CDR3 protein: CASGDTGGSNQPQHF. In DNA, the CDR3 is TGTGCCAGCGGGGATACAGGGGGTAGCAATCAGCCCCAGCATTTT.